These T cell receptor beta chains were read from a single sample in a study of T cell repertoires in cytomegalovirus infection. MiXCR was run by TCRdb on the reads, yielding one entry per CDR3 protein. Here the sample spans 830,000 or so distinct CDR3 sequences, around a third being singletons. The antigens of these receptors remain unknown. The sequenced sample was cultured CD8+ T cells from PBMCs, obtained from culture after CMV antigen stimulation. These receptors were taken from a human donor in good health (CMV status not recorded). Some clones in this sample may be carry-over from other donors' samples. Both conserved end residues are part of each CDR3. The D gene is left open where the match is weak. Some rows mark clone size as missing; the rest say once, few, many or name a class of expanded clone.

TRBV4-2	TRBJ2-3	NA	once	CASSQDEASGGDTQYF	TGTGCCAGCAGCCAAGATGAGGCGTCAGGGGGGGATACGCAGTATTTT
TRBV5-8	TRBJ2-5	NA	few	CASSTRTRVLVETQYF	TGTGCCAGCAGCACGCGGACGAGGGTGCTAGTGGAGACCCAGTACTTC
TRBV7-6	TRBJ1-1	NA	many	CASSLEVSTEAFF	TGTGCCAGCAGCTTAGAAGTGAGCACTGAAGCTTTCTTT
TRBV7-6	TRBJ2-3	TRBD2	many	CASSQGTSGGPDAQYF	TGTGCCAGCAGCCAAGGGACTAGCGGGGGGCCGGATGCGCAGTATTTT
TRBV7-2	TRBJ1-6	NA	few	CASSLESGYRSPLHF	TGTGCCAGCAGCCTAGAGTCGGGGTACAGGTCACCCCTCCACTTT
TRBV10-3	TRBJ2-4	TRBD1	NA	CAISEWDRGENIQYF	TGTGCCATCAGTGAGTGGGACAGGGGCGAAAACATTCAGTACTTC
TRBV4-1	TRBJ2-7	NA	few	CASSQGRGSYEQYF	TGCGCCAGCAGCCAAGGCAGGGGCAGCTACGAGCAGTACTTC
TRBV9	TRBJ1-1	TRBD1	NA	CASSVVFTGGTEAFF	TGTGCCAGCAGCGTAGTTTTTACAGGGGGGACTGAAGCTTTCTTT
TRBV12-3/TRBV12-4	TRBJ2-7	TRBD2	few	CASSSGGTEPSYEQYF	TGTGCCAGCAGTTCGGGGGGGACGGAACCTTCCTACGAGCAGTACTTC
TRBV7-9	TRBJ2-5	NA	NA	CASTDGAGEETQYF	TGTGCCAGCACCGACGGGGCTGGGGAGGAGACCCAGTACTTC
TRBV7-7	TRBJ2-1	TRBD2	many	CASSPGLAGDQFF	TGTGCTAGCAGCCCGGGACTAGCGGGGGATCAGTTCTTC
TRBV11-1	TRBJ1-1	NA	NA	CASSSDGQITMNTEAFF	TGTGCCAGCAGCTCTGACGGGCAAATCACCATGAACACTGAAGCTTTCTTT
TRBV7-9	TRBJ2-1	NA	few	CASSSPGTLGNNEQFF	TGTGCCAGCAGCTCCCCCGGGACCTTAGGGAACAATGAGCAGTTCTTC
TRBV6-5	TRBJ2-2	TRBD1	few	CASSDRVVGGELFF	TGTGCCAGCAGTGACAGGGTTGTGGGCGGGGAGCTGTTTTTT
TRBV7-6	TRBJ1-1	NA	NA	CASSLSRRANTEAFF	TGTGCCAGCAGCTTATCTAGGCGCGCGAACACTGAAGCTTTCTTT
TRBV10-3	TRBJ1-1	NA	once	CAISVGAEAFF	TGTGCCATCAGTGTGGGGGCTGAAGCTTTCTTT
TRBV12-3/TRBV12-4	TRBJ2-7	NA	few	CASSLAQLTNEQYF	TGTGCCAGCAGTTTAGCGCAATTAACGAACGAGCAGTACTTC
TRBV6-4	TRBJ1-1	NA	NA	CASSDSSSRRAEAFF	TGTGCCAGCAGTGACTCGAGCTCAAGGAGGGCTGAAGCTTTCTTT
TRBV7-3	TRBJ2-2	NA	NA	CASSLSHGTSYTGELFF	TGTGCCAGCAGCTTAAGCCACGGGACAAGTTACACCGGGGAGCTGTTTTTT
TRBV12-3/TRBV12-4	TRBJ1-2	TRBD1	NA	CASSPGQGAIGYTF	TGTGCCAGCAGTCCGGGACAGGGGGCTATCGGCTACACCTTC
TRBV5-8	TRBJ1-5	NA	NA	CASSIPIYSNQPQHF	TGTGCCAGCAGTATCCCGATTTACTCCAATCAGCCCCAGCATTTT
TRBV28	TRBJ1-6	NA	NA	CAILEVDTSQYSPLHF	TGTGCCATCCTGGAGGTGGACACCTCCCAGTATTCACCCCTCCACTTT
TRBV4-3	TRBJ2-1	NA	few	CASSRYLGGESSYNEQFF	TGCGCCAGCAGCCGGTATCTAGGGGGTGAGAGCTCCTACAATGAGCAGTTCTTC
TRBV9	TRBJ2-2	TRBD2	once	CASSVYSGGSTGELFF	TGTGCCAGCAGCGTGTATAGCGGGGGGAGTACCGGGGAGCTGTTTTTT
TRBV7-6	TRBJ2-1	NA	NA	CASSLSEGTGNEQFF	TGTGCCAGCAGCTTATCTGAGGGTACGGGCAATGAGCAGTTCTTC
TRBV7-6	TRBJ2-7	NA	NA	CASSARQDRTYEQYF	TGTGCCAGCAGCGCGAGACAGGACCGTACCTACGAGCAGTACTTC
TRBV2	TRBJ1-4	NA	NA	CASYGGQKGKLFF	TGTGCCAGCTATGGGGGGCAGAAGGGAAAACTGTTTTTT
TRBV6-6	TRBJ1-1	NA	few	CASSPTLRGSEAFF	TGTGCCAGCAGCCCAACCCTGAGGGGTTCTGAAGCTTTCTTT
TRBV7-9	TRBJ1-1	TRBD1	NA	CAGQGWGTEAFF	TGTGCCGGACAGGGCTGGGGCACTGAAGCTTTCTTT
TRBV9	TRBJ2-2	TRBD2	few	CASSVGGGLTGELFF	TGTGCCAGCAGCGTTGGCGGGGGGTTAACCGGGGAGCTGTTTTTT
TRBV29-1	TRBJ1-1	NA	NA	CSVSGPTEAFF	TGCAGCGTTTCCGGGCCCACTGAAGCTTTCTTT
TRBV27	TRBJ2-1	NA	NA	CASSSLFGSPNNEQFF	TGTGCCAGCAGTTCCCTATTTGGCAGTCCCAACAATGAGCAGTTCTTC
TRBV7-2	TRBJ1-1	NA	many	CASSPAGPLQNTEAFF	TGTGCCAGCAGCCCCGCGGGGCCCCTCCAGAACACTGAAGCTTTCTTT
TRBV24-1	TRBJ2-3	TRBD1	NA	CATSGTPDRARGTDTQYF	TGTGCCACCAGCGGGACCCCAGACAGGGCCCGCGGCACAGATACGCAGTATTTT
TRBV6-2/TRBV6-3	TRBJ1-5	NA	NA	CASSFPGRVNQPQHF	TGTGCCAGCAGTTTCCCCGGCAGGGTCAATCAGCCCCAGCATTTT
TRBV27	TRBJ1-2	NA	few	CASSLFPGSDAGYTF	TGTGCCAGCAGTTTATTTCCAGGGTCAGATGCTGGCTACACCTTC
TRBV7-6	TRBJ2-5	NA	many	CASSRTESKETQYF	TGTGCCAGCAGCCGAACGGAGAGTAAAGAGACCCAGTACTTC
TRBV4-1	TRBJ2-5	TRBD1	NA	CASSHDGTEQETQYF	TGCGCCAGCAGCCACGATGGGACAGAGCAAGAGACCCAGTACTTC
TRBV5-5	TRBJ2-5	TRBD2	many	CASSLVGSGGETQYF	TGTGCCAGCAGCTTGGTTGGCTCGGGGGGGGAGACCCAGTACTTC
TRBV19	TRBJ2-1	NA	NA	CASKNWNEQFF	TGTGCCAGCAAAAATTGGAATGAGCAGTTCTTC
TRBV29-1	TRBJ2-3	TRBD2	few	CSVVPSGHYTDTQYF	TGCAGCGTTGTGCCTAGCGGGCACTACACAGATACGCAGTATTTT
TRBV7-6	TRBJ2-2	NA	NA	CASSQRPRKGRTGELFF	TGTGCCAGCAGTCAACGACCCAGGAAGGGCAGGACCGGGGAGCTGTTTTTT
TRBV2	TRBJ2-2	NA	once	CASSEPATTFGELFF	TGTGCCAGCAGTGAACCCGCGACGACGTTCGGGGAGCTGTTTTTT
TRBV19	TRBJ2-3	NA	many	CASKRRGVWDTQYF	TGTGCCAGTAAGAGAAGAGGGGTTTGGGATACGCAGTATTTT
TRBV7-2	TRBJ2-1	NA	many	CASSLELGVGNEQFF	TGTGCCAGCAGCTTAGAACTCGGAGTGGGTAATGAGCAGTTCTTC
TRBV7-6	TRBJ2-2	TRBD1	many	CASSPITGDVRGELFF	TGTGCCAGCAGCCCGATTACAGGGGATGTGAGGGGGGAGCTGTTTTTT
TRBV27	TRBJ1-2	TRBD1	few	CASSPMTGIGYTF	TGTGCCAGCAGTCCTATGACAGGGATCGGCTACACCTTC
TRBV5-4	TRBJ2-5	TRBD2	NA	CASSFLAGDRETQYF	TGTGCCAGCAGCTTTCTAGCGGGGGACCGAGAGACCCAGTACTTC
TRBV15	TRBJ2-1	NA	NA	CATSRAGASSYNEQFF	TGTGCCACCAGCAGAGCGGGGGCGAGCTCCTACAATGAGCAGTTCTTC
TRBV7-7	TRBJ2-5	TRBD2	few	CASSLERKVAGGPGKTQYF	TGTGCTAGCAGCTTAGAAAGGAAAGTAGCGGGGGGGCCCGGGAAGACCCAGTACTTC
TRBV19	TRBJ2-1	TRBD2	few	CASSMGGYGNEQFF	TGTGCCAGTAGTATGGGAGGGTATGGCAATGAGCAGTTCTTC